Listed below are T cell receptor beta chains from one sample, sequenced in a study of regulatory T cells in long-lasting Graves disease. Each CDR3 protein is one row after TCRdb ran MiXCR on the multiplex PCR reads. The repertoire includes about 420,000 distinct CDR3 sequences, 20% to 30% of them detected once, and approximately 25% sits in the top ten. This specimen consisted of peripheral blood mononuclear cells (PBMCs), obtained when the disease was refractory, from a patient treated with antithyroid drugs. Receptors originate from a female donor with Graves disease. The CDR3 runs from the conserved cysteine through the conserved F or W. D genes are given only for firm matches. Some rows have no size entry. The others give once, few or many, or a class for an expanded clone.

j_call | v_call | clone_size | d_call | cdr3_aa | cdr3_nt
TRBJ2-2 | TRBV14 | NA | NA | CASSQELSANTGELFF | TGTGCCAGCAGCCAAGAGCTCAGTGCGAACACCGGGGAGCTGTTTTTT
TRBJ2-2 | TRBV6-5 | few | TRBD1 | CASSYSGGQGNTGELFF | TGTGCCAGCAGTTACTCTGGGGGACAGGGGAACACCGGGGAGCTGTTTTTT
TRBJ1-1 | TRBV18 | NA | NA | CASSPIPSLTEAFF | TGTGCCAGCTCACCGATTCCCTCTCTGACTGAAGCTTTCTTT
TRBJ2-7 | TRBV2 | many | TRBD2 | CASSELAGLSYEQYF | TGTGCCAGCAGTGAACTAGCGGGACTCTCCTACGAGCAGTACTTC
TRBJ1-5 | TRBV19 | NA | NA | CASSTFATMTNQPQHF | TGTGCCAGTAGTACTTTTGCCACTATGACTAATCAGCCCCAGCATTTT
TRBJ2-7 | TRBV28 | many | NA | CASVRGGLYEQYF | TGTGCCAGCGTCCGTGGGGGGCTGTACGAGCAGTACTTC
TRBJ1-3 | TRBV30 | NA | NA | CAWSIRGGNTIYF | TGTGCCTGGAGTATTAGGGGAGGAAACACCATATATTTT
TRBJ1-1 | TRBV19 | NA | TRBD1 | CASSRRGTENTEAFF | TGTGCCAGTAGTCGACGCGGGACAGAGAACACTGAAGCTTTCTTT
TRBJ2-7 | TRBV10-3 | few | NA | CAIRTGRDHTKGHYEQYF | TGTGCCATCCGGACCGGCAGGGATCACACGAAAGGGCACTACGAGCAGTACTTC
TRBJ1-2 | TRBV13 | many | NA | CASLLKGSYYGYTF | TGTGCCAGCCTCTTAAAAGGGAGTTACTATGGCTACACCTTC
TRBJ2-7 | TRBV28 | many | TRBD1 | CASSFLRQGQQYF | TGTGCCAGCAGTTTCCTAAGACAGGGGCAGCAGTACTTC
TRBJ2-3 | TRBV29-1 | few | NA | CSVDGGTDTQYF | TGCAGCGTTGATGGCGGCACAGATACGCAGTATTTT
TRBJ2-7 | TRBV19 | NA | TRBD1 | CASSVGGTGGFNEQYF | TGTGCCAGTAGTGTAGGCGGGACAGGGGGCTTCAACGAGCAGTACTTC
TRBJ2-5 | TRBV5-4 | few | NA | CASSKEPQQETQYF | TGTGCCAGCAGCAAAGAACCCCAGCAAGAGACCCAGTACTTC
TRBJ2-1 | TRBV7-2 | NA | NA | CASSLVTGFSNNEQFF | TGTGCCAGCAGCTTAGTAACAGGGTTTAGTAACAATGAGCAGTTCTTC
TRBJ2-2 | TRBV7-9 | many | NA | CASSRNNERRGELFF | TGTGCCAGCAGCCGCAATAACGAGAGACGCGGGGAGCTGTTTTTT
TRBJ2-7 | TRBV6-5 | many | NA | CASSWSLAYEQYF | TGTGCCAGCAGTTGGAGTCTAGCTTACGAGCAGTACTTC
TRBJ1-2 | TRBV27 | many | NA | CASSLSNGGSYTF | TGTGCCAGCAGTTTATCGAACGGGGGTAGCTACACCTTC
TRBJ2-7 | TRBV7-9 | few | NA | CASSLLSGAYEQYF | TGTGCCAGCAGCTTACTTAGCGGTGCCTACGAGCAGTACTTC
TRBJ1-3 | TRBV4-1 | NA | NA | CASRERGAGNTIYF | TGCGCCAGCAGGGAACGTGGAGCCGGAAACACCATATATTTT
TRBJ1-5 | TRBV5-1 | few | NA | CASSLQGYQPQHF | TGCGCCAGCAGCTTACAGGGTTATCAGCCCCAGCATTTT
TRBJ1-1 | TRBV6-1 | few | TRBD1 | CASRTPKDRGTEAFF | TGTGCCAGCAGAACTCCTAAGGACAGGGGGACTGAAGCTTTCTTT
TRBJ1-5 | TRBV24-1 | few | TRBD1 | CATSDSLTGVGSNQPQHF | TGTGCCACCAGTGATTCCTTGACAGGGGTAGGTAGCAATCAGCCCCAGCATTTT
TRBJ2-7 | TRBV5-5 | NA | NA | CASSLWDYYEQYF | TGTGCCAGCAGCTTGTGGGATTACTACGAGCAGTACTTC
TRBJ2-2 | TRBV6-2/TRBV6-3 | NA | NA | CVSSAPGRNTGELFF | TGTGTCAGCAGTGCCCCCGGGAGGAACACCGGGGAGCTGTTTTTT
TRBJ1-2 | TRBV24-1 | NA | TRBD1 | CATSDDPLGTGGYTF | TGTGCCACCAGTGATGACCCTCTGGGGACAGGAGGCTACACCTTC
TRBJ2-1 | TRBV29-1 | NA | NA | CSGKTGPPYNEQFF | TGCAGCGGGAAGACAGGCCCCCCGTACAATGAGCAGTTCTTC
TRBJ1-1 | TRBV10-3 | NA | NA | CAISESGVGTEAFF | TGTGCCATCAGTGAGTCCGGGGTCGGCACTGAAGCTTTCTTT
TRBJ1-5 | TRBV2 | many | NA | CASSEALFSNQPQHF | TGTGCCAGCAGTGAAGCGCTCTTTAGCAATCAGCCCCAGCATTTT
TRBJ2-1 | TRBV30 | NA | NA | CAYLQGHEQFF | TGTGCCTACCTTCAGGGACATGAGCAGTTCTTC